This is a list of T cell receptor beta chains from one sample in a study of blood T cell repertoires in COVID-19. This table comes from immunoSEQ multiplex PCR, and its TCRdb copy is limited to in-frame clones, with some not included. The repertoire holds some 190,000 clones, with roughly 89% as singletons. The sequencing sample was made of PBMCs or T cells enriched from blood (not recorded which). These receptors came from a woman under 40 who had been exposed to COVID-19. The CDR3 runs from the conserved cysteine through the conserved F or W. Fields, in order: V gene, CDR3 length, D gene, J gene, clone size, CDR3 DNA, CDR3 protein. A D gene is named only where the DNA matches it firmly. Only part of the rows carry a size: once, few, many, or a class if the clone is expanded.

V gene: TRBV5-8
CDR3 length: 15
D gene: TRBD1
J gene: TRBJ2-7
clone size: NA
CDR3 DNA: TGTGCCAGCAGCACCCAGGGGGTTAGCTCCTACGAGCAGTACTTC
CDR3 protein: CASSTQGVSSYEQYF

V gene: TRBV2
CDR3 length: 16
D gene: TRBD2
J gene: TRBJ2-2
clone size: NA
CDR3 DNA: TGTGCCAGCAAGGAGGGACTAGCGGGGGGGCTCGGGGAGCTGTTTTTT
CDR3 protein: CASKEGLAGGLGELFF

V gene: TRBV29-1
CDR3 length: 9
D gene: NA
J gene: TRBJ1-2
clone size: NA
CDR3 DNA: TGCAGCGTCCTAGATGGCTACACCTTC
CDR3 protein: CSVLDGYTF

V gene: TRBV4-3
CDR3 length: 17
D gene: NA
J gene: TRBJ1-4
clone size: NA
CDR3 DNA: TGCGCCAGCAGCCAAGATTTTAGTGAGGGGGAAAATGAAAAACTGTTTTTT
CDR3 protein: CASSQDFSEGENEKLFF

V gene: TRBV5-6
CDR3 length: 16
D gene: NA
J gene: TRBJ1-1
clone size: NA
CDR3 DNA: TGTGCCAGCAGCCGTTATAAAATGGACAGTGACACTGAAGCTTTCTTT
CDR3 protein: CASSRYKMDSDTEAFF

V gene: TRBV19
CDR3 length: 15
D gene: TRBD2
J gene: TRBJ2-3
clone size: NA
CDR3 DNA: TGTGCCAGTAGTGTAGAGCGGGGGATCGCAGATACGCAGTATTTT
CDR3 protein: CASSVERGIADTQYF

V gene: TRBV10-1
CDR3 length: 16
D gene: NA
J gene: TRBJ2-1
clone size: once
CDR3 DNA: TGCGCCAGCAGTGAGTTTGGGCAGGGGCTAGGTAATGAGCAGTTCTTC
CDR3 protein: CASSEFGQGLGNEQFF

V gene: TRBV6-5
CDR3 length: 15
D gene: TRBD1
J gene: TRBJ1-2
clone size: NA
CDR3 DNA: TGTGCCAGCAGTAGGGCTCTCGGACAGGGCCATGGCTACACCTTC
CDR3 protein: CASSRALGQGHGYTF

V gene: TRBV4-3
CDR3 length: 17
D gene: TRBD1
J gene: TRBJ1-2
clone size: NA
CDR3 DNA: TGCGCCAGCAGCGAAGTGGGACAGGGGAGGGCTAACTATGGCTACACCTTC
CDR3 protein: CASSEVGQGRANYGYTF

V gene: TRBV5-8
CDR3 length: 12
D gene: NA
J gene: TRBJ1-1
clone size: NA
CDR3 DNA: TGTGCCAGCAGCTTCCGACAGAGAAAAGCTTTCTTT
CDR3 protein: CASSFRQRKAFF

V gene: TRBV7-2
CDR3 length: 16
D gene: NA
J gene: TRBJ2-6
clone size: NA
CDR3 DNA: TGTGCCAGCAGCTTAGGGGCGGGTCCTGGGGCCAACGTCCTGACTTTC
CDR3 protein: CASSLGAGPGANVLTF

V gene: TRBV30
CDR3 length: 13
D gene: NA
J gene: TRBJ1-2
clone size: NA
CDR3 DNA: TGTGCCTGGAGTGTATGGCGGGGAGTGGGCTACACCTTC
CDR3 protein: CAWSVWRGVGYTF

V gene: TRBV14
CDR3 length: 13
D gene: NA
J gene: TRBJ1-1
clone size: NA
CDR3 DNA: TGTGCCAGCAGCCCCCAACAGGGTCTAGGAGCTTTCTTT
CDR3 protein: CASSPQQGLGAFF

V gene: TRBV27
CDR3 length: 15
D gene: NA
J gene: TRBJ1-3
clone size: NA
CDR3 DNA: TGTGCCAGCAGTTTATCGGTACAGCCTGGAAACACCATATATTTT
CDR3 protein: CASSLSVQPGNTIYF

V gene: TRBV4-2
CDR3 length: 20
D gene: TRBD2
J gene: TRBJ2-5
clone size: NA
CDR3 DNA: TGTGCCAGCAGCCTACTTCTAGCGGGGGGGCTTTGGAGAGGGCAAGAGACCCAGTACTTC
CDR3 protein: CASSLLLAGGLWRGQETQYF

V gene: TRBV2
CDR3 length: 12
D gene: NA
J gene: TRBJ2-7
clone size: NA
CDR3 DNA: TGTGCCAGCAGTGCCGGGAACTACGAGCAGTACTTC
CDR3 protein: CASSAGNYEQYF

V gene: TRBV6-5
CDR3 length: 15
D gene: TRBD1
J gene: TRBJ1-1
clone size: NA
CDR3 DNA: TGTGCCAGCAGTTACGGGACAGCCTTGAACACTGAAGCTTTCTTT
CDR3 protein: CASSYGTALNTEAFF

V gene: TRBV19
CDR3 length: 17
D gene: TRBD2
J gene: TRBJ2-3
clone size: few
CDR3 DNA: TGTGCCAGTAGACCGGGACTAGCGGGGGCACACACAGATACGCAGTATTTT
CDR3 protein: CASRPGLAGAHTDTQYF

V gene: TRBV2
CDR3 length: 15
D gene: NA
J gene: TRBJ1-1
clone size: NA
CDR3 DNA: TGTGCCAGCAGTGAAGCGCTTGTGGGGCCCACTGAAGCTTTCTTT
CDR3 protein: CASSEALVGPTEAFF

V gene: TRBV6-2/TRBV6-3
CDR3 length: 15
D gene: TRBD2
J gene: TRBJ2-5
clone size: NA
CDR3 DNA: TGTGCCAGCAGTTACACGGTAGCGGGAGGAGAGACCCAGTACTTC
CDR3 protein: CASSYTVAGGETQYF

V gene: TRBV6-5
CDR3 length: 15
D gene: TRBD1
J gene: TRBJ1-6
clone size: NA
CDR3 DNA: TGTGCCAGCAGCCGGACAGGGTTATTAGATTCACCCCTCCACTTT
CDR3 protein: CASSRTGLLDSPLHF

V gene: TRBV5-1
CDR3 length: 15
D gene: TRBD1
J gene: TRBJ1-2
clone size: NA
CDR3 DNA: TGCGCCAGCAGCTGGCAAGGAAGCACAGGGGATGGCTACACCTTC
CDR3 protein: CASSWQGSTGDGYTF

V gene: TRBV19
CDR3 length: 13
D gene: NA
J gene: TRBJ1-2
clone size: NA
CDR3 DNA: TGTGCCAGTAGTATAGAAACGGTCTATGGCTACACCTTC
CDR3 protein: CASSIETVYGYTF

V gene: TRBV5-4
CDR3 length: 13
D gene: TRBD1
J gene: TRBJ1-6
clone size: few
CDR3 DNA: TGTGCCAGCAGCCCAGGGGGCATGTCACCCCTCCACTTT
CDR3 protein: CASSPGGMSPLHF

V gene: TRBV9
CDR3 length: 15
D gene: NA
J gene: TRBJ2-3
clone size: NA
CDR3 DNA: TGTGCCAGCAGCGTGGGGGGGCCCCCCACAGATACGCAGTATTTT
CDR3 protein: CASSVGGPPTDTQYF

V gene: TRBV2
CDR3 length: 13
D gene: NA
J gene: TRBJ1-2
clone size: NA
CDR3 DNA: TGTGCCAGCAAAGGGGATCTAGACTATGGCTACACCTTC
CDR3 protein: CASKGDLDYGYTF

V gene: TRBV6-5
CDR3 length: 13
D gene: NA
J gene: TRBJ1-5
clone size: NA
CDR3 DNA: TGTGCCAGCAGGACGACAGGAGATCAGCCCCAGCATTTT
CDR3 protein: CASRTTGDQPQHF

V gene: TRBV6-5
CDR3 length: 14
D gene: TRBD1
J gene: TRBJ2-7
clone size: NA
CDR3 DNA: TGTGCCAGCAGTTCCCGGGACAGGATGTACGAGCAGTACTTC
CDR3 protein: CASSSRDRMYEQYF

V gene: TRBV2
CDR3 length: 15
D gene: TRBD2
J gene: TRBJ2-5
clone size: NA
CDR3 DNA: TGTGCCAGCAGTGGAACGGGGGGGCCAGGGGAGACCCAGTACTTC
CDR3 protein: CASSGTGGPGETQYF

V gene: TRBV5-6
CDR3 length: 16
D gene: NA
J gene: TRBJ2-2
clone size: NA
CDR3 DNA: TGTGCCAGCAGCCTTGCAGGGGTCGCTTTAGCCGGGGAGCTGTTTTTT
CDR3 protein: CASSLAGVALAGELFF

V gene: TRBV11-2
CDR3 length: 15
D gene: TRBD2
J gene: TRBJ2-1
clone size: NA
CDR3 DNA: TGTGCCAGCAGCTTAGTAGCGGGGGGCCACAATGAGCAGTTCTTC
CDR3 protein: CASSLVAGGHNEQFF

V gene: TRBV5-4
CDR3 length: 14
D gene: TRBD1
J gene: TRBJ1-2
clone size: few
CDR3 DNA: TGTGCCAGCAGCTCCACACAGGGGGCTATAGGCTACACCTTC
CDR3 protein: CASSSTQGAIGYTF

V gene: TRBV29-1
CDR3 length: 12
D gene: NA
J gene: TRBJ1-1
clone size: NA
CDR3 DNA: TGCAGCTTTTCTGGGGGCACCACTGAAGCTTTCTTT
CDR3 protein: CSFSGGTTEAFF

V gene: TRBV6-5
CDR3 length: 14
D gene: TRBD1
J gene: TRBJ1-2
clone size: once
CDR3 DNA: TGTGCCAGCATTGTTACAGGGGGGAACTATGGCTACACCTTC
CDR3 protein: CASIVTGGNYGYTF

V gene: TRBV20-1
CDR3 length: 11
D gene: NA
J gene: TRBJ1-1
clone size: NA
CDR3 DNA: TGCAGTGCTGGCCCGGGGTTAGTAGCTTTCTTT
CDR3 protein: CSAGPGLVAFF

V gene: TRBV29-1
CDR3 length: 11
D gene: NA
J gene: TRBJ1-1
clone size: NA
CDR3 DNA: TGCAGCGCCGGAACGGACACTCAAGCTTTCTTT
CDR3 protein: CSAGTDTQAFF

V gene: TRBV7-6
CDR3 length: 15
D gene: NA
J gene: TRBJ2-5
clone size: NA
CDR3 DNA: TGTGCCAGCAGCTTAGTTCTGTCTCGCCAAGAGACCCAGTACTTC
CDR3 protein: CASSLVLSRQETQYF

V gene: TRBV3-1/TRBV3-2
CDR3 length: 16
D gene: NA
J gene: TRBJ2-6
clone size: few
CDR3 DNA: TGTGCCAGCAGCCAAGATCGCGATTCTGGGGCCAACGTCCTGACTTTC
CDR3 protein: CASSQDRDSGANVLTF

V gene: TRBV6-5
CDR3 length: 15
D gene: TRBD1
J gene: TRBJ1-1
clone size: NA
CDR3 DNA: TGTGCCAGCAGTTACGGGACAGGGGGCGGAACTGAAGCTTTCTTT
CDR3 protein: CASSYGTGGGTEAFF

V gene: TRBV19
CDR3 length: 17
D gene: TRBD2
J gene: TRBJ2-3
clone size: NA
CDR3 DNA: TGTGCCAGTAGTCCTAACCTAGCGGGGGAGAATCCAGATACGCAGTATTTT
CDR3 protein: CASSPNLAGENPDTQYF

V gene: TRBV7-9
CDR3 length: 17
D gene: TRBD1
J gene: TRBJ1-5
clone size: few
CDR3 DNA: TGTGCCAGCAGCCCCGGGCGACAACAGGGGGTAGGGCAGCCCCAGCATTTT
CDR3 protein: CASSPGRQQGVGQPQHF

V gene: TRBV7-7
CDR3 length: 17
D gene: TRBD1
J gene: TRBJ2-7
clone size: NA
CDR3 DNA: TGTGCCAGCTCTTTAGGGACACCGGGACAGGGTGTAAACGAGCAGTACTTC
CDR3 protein: CASSLGTPGQGVNEQYF

V gene: TRBV3-1/TRBV3-2
CDR3 length: 13
D gene: TRBD2
J gene: TRBJ2-7
clone size: NA
CDR3 DNA: TGTGCCAGCAGCACGGGACTATCCTACGAGCAGTACTTC
CDR3 protein: CASSTGLSYEQYF

V gene: TRBV10-1
CDR3 length: 15
D gene: NA
J gene: TRBJ2-1
clone size: few
CDR3 DNA: TGCGCCAGCAGCGAGGGGACCCGGGGGTTCAATGAGCAGTTCTTC
CDR3 protein: CASSEGTRGFNEQFF

V gene: TRBV15
CDR3 length: 15
D gene: NA
J gene: TRBJ1-6
clone size: NA
CDR3 DNA: TGTGCCACCAGCAGAGATCTGACCGGGAATTCACCCCTCCACTTT
CDR3 protein: CATSRDLTGNSPLHF

V gene: TRBV4-3
CDR3 length: 15
D gene: TRBD1
J gene: TRBJ1-1
clone size: few
CDR3 DNA: TGCGCCAGCAGCCAAGAGAGGGGGCTTTACACTGAAGCTTTCTTT
CDR3 protein: CASSQERGLYTEAFF

V gene: TRBV18
CDR3 length: 15
D gene: NA
J gene: TRBJ1-6
clone size: NA
CDR3 DNA: TGTGCCAGCTCACCACGGGACACGGGTCATCGGACCCTCCACTTT
CDR3 protein: CASSPRDTGHRTLHF

V gene: TRBV28
CDR3 length: 11
D gene: NA
J gene: TRBJ2-1
clone size: NA
CDR3 DNA: TGTGCCAGCAGCATGCTAGCGAGCCCATTCTTC
CDR3 protein: CASSMLASPFF

V gene: TRBV24-1
CDR3 length: 15
D gene: NA
J gene: TRBJ1-5
clone size: NA
CDR3 DNA: TGTGCCACCAGGGACTCCAGCCTCTTAAGTCAGCCCCAGCATTTT
CDR3 protein: CATRDSSLLSQPQHF

V gene: TRBV6-4
CDR3 length: 15
D gene: TRBD1
J gene: TRBJ1-1
clone size: NA
CDR3 DNA: TGTGCCAGCAGTGACCCCCCCCGACAGGGGAGTGAAGCTTTCTTT
CDR3 protein: CASSDPPRQGSEAFF

V gene: TRBV2
CDR3 length: 14
D gene: TRBD2
J gene: TRBJ2-5
clone size: NA
CDR3 DNA: TGTGCCAGCGGAATAGCGGGGGGCGGAGAGACCCAGTACTTC
CDR3 protein: CASGIAGGGETQYF

V gene: TRBV15
CDR3 length: 13
D gene: NA
J gene: TRBJ1-2
clone size: NA
CDR3 DNA: TGTGCCACCAGCATCCGACGGGACTATGGCTACACCTTC
CDR3 protein: CATSIRRDYGYTF

V gene: TRBV5-5
CDR3 length: 13
D gene: NA
J gene: TRBJ2-7
clone size: NA
CDR3 DNA: TGTGCCAGCAGCTTGGAAACGGCCTACGAGCAGTACTTC
CDR3 protein: CASSLETAYEQYF

V gene: TRBV5-1
CDR3 length: 15
D gene: TRBD1
J gene: TRBJ1-2
clone size: NA
CDR3 DNA: TGCGCCAGCAGCTTGGTGGACAGGGGCCGCGATGGCTACACCTTC
CDR3 protein: CASSLVDRGRDGYTF

V gene: TRBV4-1
CDR3 length: 15
D gene: TRBD1
J gene: TRBJ1-2
clone size: NA
CDR3 DNA: TGCGCCAGCAGCCAAGGCAGGGGGTTCGTCTATGGCTACACCTTC
CDR3 protein: CASSQGRGFVYGYTF

V gene: TRBV10-1
CDR3 length: 13
D gene: NA
J gene: TRBJ2-3
clone size: NA
CDR3 DNA: TGCGCCAGCAGTGAGATCCGGCAGGGGTTGCAGTATTTT
CDR3 protein: CASSEIRQGLQYF

V gene: TRBV5-1
CDR3 length: 20
D gene: NA
J gene: TRBJ2-3
clone size: once
CDR3 DNA: TGCGCCAGCAGCTTCCGGAAGTGGACTCCTGTTACCGGCCCCCTCGATACGCAGTATTTT
CDR3 protein: CASSFRKWTPVTGPLDTQYF

V gene: TRBV15
CDR3 length: 16
D gene: NA
J gene: TRBJ2-2
clone size: few
CDR3 DNA: TGTGCCACCAGCAGGGAGCTTGGCGGGGTTACCGGGGAGCTGTTTTTT
CDR3 protein: CATSRELGGVTGELFF

V gene: TRBV13
CDR3 length: 14
D gene: TRBD1
J gene: TRBJ2-1
clone size: NA
CDR3 DNA: TGTGCCAGCAGCTTTACAGGGGACTACAATGAGCAGTTCTTC
CDR3 protein: CASSFTGDYNEQFF

V gene: TRBV30
CDR3 length: 19
D gene: TRBD1
J gene: TRBJ1-6
clone size: NA
CDR3 DNA: TGTGCCTGGACCCTTCCCCGGGACAGGGGGGGAATTCTTAACTCACCCCTCCACTTT
CDR3 protein: CAWTLPRDRGGILNSPLHF